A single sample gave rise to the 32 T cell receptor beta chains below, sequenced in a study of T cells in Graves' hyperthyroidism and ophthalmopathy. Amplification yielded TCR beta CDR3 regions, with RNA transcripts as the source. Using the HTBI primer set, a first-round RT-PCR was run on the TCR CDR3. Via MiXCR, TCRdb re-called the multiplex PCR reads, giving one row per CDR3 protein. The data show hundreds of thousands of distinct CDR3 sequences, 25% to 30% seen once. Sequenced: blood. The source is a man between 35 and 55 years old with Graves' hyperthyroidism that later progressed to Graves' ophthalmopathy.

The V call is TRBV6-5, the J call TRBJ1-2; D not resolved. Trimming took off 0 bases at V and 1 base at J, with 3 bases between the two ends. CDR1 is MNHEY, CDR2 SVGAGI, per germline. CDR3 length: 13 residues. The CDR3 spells CASSYSFNYGYTF. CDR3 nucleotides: TGTGCCAGCAGTTACTCTTTTAACTATGGCTACACCTTC.

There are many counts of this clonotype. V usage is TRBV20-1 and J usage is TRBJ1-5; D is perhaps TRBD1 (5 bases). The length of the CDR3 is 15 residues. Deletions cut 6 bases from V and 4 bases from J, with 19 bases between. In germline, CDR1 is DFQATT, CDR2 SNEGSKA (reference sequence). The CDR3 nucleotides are TGCAGTGCCCGCGGGACCACCTACGGGAATCAGCCCCAGCATTTT. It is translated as CSARGTTYGNQPQHF.

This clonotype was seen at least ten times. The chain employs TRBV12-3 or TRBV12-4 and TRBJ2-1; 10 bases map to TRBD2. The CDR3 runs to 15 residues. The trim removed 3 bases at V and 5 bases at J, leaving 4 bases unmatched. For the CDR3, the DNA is TGTGCCAGCAGTTTGTCTAGCGGGAGACACAATGAGCAGTTCTTC. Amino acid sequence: CASSLSSGRHNEQFF.

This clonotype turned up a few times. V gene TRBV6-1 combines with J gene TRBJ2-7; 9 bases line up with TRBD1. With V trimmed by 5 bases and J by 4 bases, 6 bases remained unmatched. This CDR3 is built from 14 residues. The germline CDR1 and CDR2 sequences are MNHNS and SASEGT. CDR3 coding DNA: TGTGCCAGCAGTCGCCGGGACAGGGAGTACGAGCAGTACTTC. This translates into CASSRRDREYEQYF.

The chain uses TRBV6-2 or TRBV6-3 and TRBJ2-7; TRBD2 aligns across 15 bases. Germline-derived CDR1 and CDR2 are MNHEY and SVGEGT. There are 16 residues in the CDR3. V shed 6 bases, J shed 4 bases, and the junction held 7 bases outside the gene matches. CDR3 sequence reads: CASSTGTSGRLYEQYF. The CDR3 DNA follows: TGTGCCAGCAGCACCGGGACTAGCGGGAGGTTGTACGAGCAGTACTTC.

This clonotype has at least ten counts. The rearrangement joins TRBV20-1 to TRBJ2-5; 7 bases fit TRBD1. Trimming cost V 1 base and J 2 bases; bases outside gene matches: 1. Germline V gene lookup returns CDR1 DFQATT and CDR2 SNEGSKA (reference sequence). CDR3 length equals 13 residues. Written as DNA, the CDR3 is TGCAGTGCTAGAGTACAGGGGCAAGAGACCCAGTACTTC. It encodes CSARVQGQETQYF.

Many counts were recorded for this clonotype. CDR3 amino acids: CASSLTREYGYTF. The CDR3 nucleotides are TGTGCCAGCAGCTTAACTAGGGAGTATGGCTACACCTTC. The J gene is TRBJ1-2, the V gene TRBV7-3; D is ambiguous. V was shortened by 0 bases and J by 5 bases, with 7 bases between the two germline ends. Germline loops: CDR1 SGHTA, CDR2 FQGTGA. This CDR3 region has 13 residues.

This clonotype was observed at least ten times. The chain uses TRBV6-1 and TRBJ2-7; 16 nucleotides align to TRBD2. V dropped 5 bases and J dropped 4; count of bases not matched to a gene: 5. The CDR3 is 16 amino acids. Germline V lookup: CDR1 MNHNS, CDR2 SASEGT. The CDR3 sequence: CASSTGLAGGLYEQYF. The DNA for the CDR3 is TGTGCCAGCAGTACGGGACTAGCGGGAGGGCTTTACGAGCAGTACTTC.

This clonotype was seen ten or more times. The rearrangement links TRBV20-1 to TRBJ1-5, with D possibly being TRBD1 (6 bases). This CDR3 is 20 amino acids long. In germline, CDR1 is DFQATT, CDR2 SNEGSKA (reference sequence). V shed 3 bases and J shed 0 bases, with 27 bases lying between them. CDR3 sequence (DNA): TGCAGTGCTAGGAACGACATCGGGCGCAGGGGACTTAATAGCAATCAGCCCCAGCATTTT. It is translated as CSARNDIGRRGLNSNQPQHF.

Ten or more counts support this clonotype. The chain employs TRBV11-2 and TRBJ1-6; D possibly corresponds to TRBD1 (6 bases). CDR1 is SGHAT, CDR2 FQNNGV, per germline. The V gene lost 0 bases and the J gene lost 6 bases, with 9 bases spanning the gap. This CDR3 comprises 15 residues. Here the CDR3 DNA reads TGTGCCAGCAGCTTAGAGGGCAGGGGTAATTCACCCCTCCACTTT. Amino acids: CASSLEGRGNSPLHF.

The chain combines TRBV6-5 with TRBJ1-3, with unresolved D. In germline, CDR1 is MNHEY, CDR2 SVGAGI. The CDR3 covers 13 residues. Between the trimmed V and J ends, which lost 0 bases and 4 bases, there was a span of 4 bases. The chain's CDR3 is CASSYSPGNTIYF. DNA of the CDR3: TGTGCCAGCAGTTACTCGCCAGGAAACACCATATATTTT.

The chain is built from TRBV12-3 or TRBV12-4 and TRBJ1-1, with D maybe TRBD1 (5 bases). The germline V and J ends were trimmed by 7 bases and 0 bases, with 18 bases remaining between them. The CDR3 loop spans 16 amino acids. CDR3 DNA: TGTGCCAGCATCTCCCTTGGGGCCAGTATGAACACTGAAGCTTTCTTT. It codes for CASISLGASMNTEAFF.

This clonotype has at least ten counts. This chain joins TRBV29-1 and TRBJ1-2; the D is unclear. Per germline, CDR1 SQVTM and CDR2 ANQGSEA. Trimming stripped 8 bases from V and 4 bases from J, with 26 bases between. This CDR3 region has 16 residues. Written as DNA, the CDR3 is TGCAGCATCTACACTGGGGTAGGAGGCAGAATCTATGGCTACACCTTC. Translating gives CSIYTGVGGRIYGYTF.

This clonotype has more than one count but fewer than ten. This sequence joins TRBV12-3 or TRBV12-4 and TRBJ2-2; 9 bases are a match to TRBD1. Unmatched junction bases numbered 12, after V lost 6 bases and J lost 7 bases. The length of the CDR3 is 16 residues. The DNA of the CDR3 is TGTGCCAGCAGGCACACAGGGGGCGGTCAGAGCGGGGAGCTGTTTTTT. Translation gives CASRHTGGGQSGELFF.

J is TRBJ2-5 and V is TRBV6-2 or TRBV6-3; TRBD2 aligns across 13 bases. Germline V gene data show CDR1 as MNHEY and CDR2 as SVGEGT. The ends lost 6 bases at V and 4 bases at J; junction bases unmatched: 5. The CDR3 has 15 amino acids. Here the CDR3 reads CASRTSGRALETQYF. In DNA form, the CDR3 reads TGTGCCAGCAGAACTAGCGGGAGGGCCTTAGAGACCCAGTACTTC.

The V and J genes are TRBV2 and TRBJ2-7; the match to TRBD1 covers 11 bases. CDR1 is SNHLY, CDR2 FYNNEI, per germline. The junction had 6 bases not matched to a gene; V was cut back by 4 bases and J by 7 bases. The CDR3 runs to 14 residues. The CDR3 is CASSGDRGLGEQYF. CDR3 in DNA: TGTGCCAGCAGTGGGGACAGGGGGTTGGGGGAGCAGTACTTC.

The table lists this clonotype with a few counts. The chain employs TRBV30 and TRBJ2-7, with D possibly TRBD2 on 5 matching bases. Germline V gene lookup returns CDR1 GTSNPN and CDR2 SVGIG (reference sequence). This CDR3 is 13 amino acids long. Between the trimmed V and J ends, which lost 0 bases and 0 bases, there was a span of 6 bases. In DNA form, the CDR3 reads TGTGCCTGGAGTGTAGAGGGCTCCTACGAGCAGTACTTC. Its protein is CAWSVEGSYEQYF. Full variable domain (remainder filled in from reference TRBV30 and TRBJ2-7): SQTIHQWPATLVQPVGSPLSLECTVEGTSNPNLYWYRQAAGRGLQLLFYSVGIGQISSEVPQNLSASRPQDRQFILSSKKLLLSDSGFYLCAWSVEGSYEQYFGPGTRLTVT.

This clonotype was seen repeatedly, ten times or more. The CDR3 sequence is CASSLLGYETQYF. The CDR3, as DNA: TGTGCCAGCAGTCTCCTGGGATACGAGACCCAGTACTTC. The chain links TRBV12-3 or TRBV12-4 to TRBJ2-5, with D uncertain. V was shortened by 5 bases and J by 5 bases, with 12 bases between the two germline ends. The length of the CDR3 is 13 residues.

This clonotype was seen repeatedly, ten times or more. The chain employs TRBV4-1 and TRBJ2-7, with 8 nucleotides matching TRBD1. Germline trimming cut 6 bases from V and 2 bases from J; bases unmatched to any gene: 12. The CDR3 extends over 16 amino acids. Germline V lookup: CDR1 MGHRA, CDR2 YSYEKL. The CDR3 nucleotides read TGCGCCAGCAGACCCCAGGCAGGGGACAGGACCTACGAGCAGTACTTC. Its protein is CASRPQAGDRTYEQYF.

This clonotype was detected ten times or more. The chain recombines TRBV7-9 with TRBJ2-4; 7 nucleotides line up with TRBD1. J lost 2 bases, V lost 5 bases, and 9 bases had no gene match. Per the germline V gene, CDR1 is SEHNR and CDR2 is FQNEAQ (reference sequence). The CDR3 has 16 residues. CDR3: CASSPKGAASKNIQYF. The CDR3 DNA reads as TGTGCCAGCAGCCCGAAGGGGGCCGCGTCCAAAAACATTCAGTACTTC.

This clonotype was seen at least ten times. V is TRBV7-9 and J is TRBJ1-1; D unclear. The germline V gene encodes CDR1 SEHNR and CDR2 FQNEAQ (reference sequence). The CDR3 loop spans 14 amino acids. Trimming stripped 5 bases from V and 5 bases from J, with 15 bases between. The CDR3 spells CASSQVAGITEAFF. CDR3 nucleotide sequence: TGTGCCAGCAGCCAAGTGGCCGGGATTACTGAAGCTTTCTTT.

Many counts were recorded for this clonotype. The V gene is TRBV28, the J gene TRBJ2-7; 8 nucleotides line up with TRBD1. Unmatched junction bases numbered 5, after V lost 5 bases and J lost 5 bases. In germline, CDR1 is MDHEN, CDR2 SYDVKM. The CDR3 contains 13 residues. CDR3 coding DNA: TGTGCCAGCAGTCTGGACAGGGCACACGAGCAGTACTTC. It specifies CASSLDRAHEQYF.

The CDR3 protein is CASTLVGGRGYEQYF. The CDR3 DNA reads as TGTGCCAGCACCCTAGTCGGGGGCAGGGGCTACGAGCAGTACTTC. This chain connects TRBV28 to TRBJ2-7; D is perhaps TRBD1 or TRBD2 (6 bases each). CDR3 length: 15 amino acids. From germline, CDR1 is MDHEN and CDR2 SYDVKM. Trimming left V 7 bases short and J 3 bases short, with 19 bases between.

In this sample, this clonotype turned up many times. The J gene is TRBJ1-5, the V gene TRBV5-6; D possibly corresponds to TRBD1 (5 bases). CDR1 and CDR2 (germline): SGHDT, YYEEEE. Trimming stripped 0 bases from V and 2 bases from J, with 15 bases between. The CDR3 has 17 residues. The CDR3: CASSLGNPGVGNQPQHF. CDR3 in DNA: TGTGCCAGCAGCTTGGGGAACCCGGGGGTAGGCAATCAGCCCCAGCATTTT.

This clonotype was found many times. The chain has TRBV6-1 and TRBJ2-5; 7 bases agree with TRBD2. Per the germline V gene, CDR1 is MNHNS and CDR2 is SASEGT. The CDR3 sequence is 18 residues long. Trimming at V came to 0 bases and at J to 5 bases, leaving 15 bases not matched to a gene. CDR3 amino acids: CASSEAATSLYLPETQYF. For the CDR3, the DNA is TGTGCCAGCAGTGAAGCTGCGACTAGCCTATACCTCCCCGAGACCCAGTACTTC.

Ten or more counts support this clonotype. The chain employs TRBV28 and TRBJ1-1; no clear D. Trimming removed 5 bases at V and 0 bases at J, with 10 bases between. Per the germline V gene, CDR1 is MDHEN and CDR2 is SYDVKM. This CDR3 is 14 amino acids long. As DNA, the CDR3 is TGTGCCAGCAGTCAATATAGGGTGAACACTGAAGCTTTCTTT. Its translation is CASSQYRVNTEAFF.

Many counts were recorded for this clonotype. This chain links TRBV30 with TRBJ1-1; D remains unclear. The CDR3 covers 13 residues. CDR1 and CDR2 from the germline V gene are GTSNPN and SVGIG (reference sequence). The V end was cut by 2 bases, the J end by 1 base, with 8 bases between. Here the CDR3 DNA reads TGTGCCTGGAGTTACCGCACGAACACTGAAGCTTTCTTT. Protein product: CAWSYRTNTEAFF.

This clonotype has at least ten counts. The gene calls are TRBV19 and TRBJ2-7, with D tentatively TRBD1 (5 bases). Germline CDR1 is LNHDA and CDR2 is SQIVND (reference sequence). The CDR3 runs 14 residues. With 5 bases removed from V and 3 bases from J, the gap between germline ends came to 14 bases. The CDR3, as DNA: TGTGCCAGTAGTGAAGCCAGGGTCGGCTACGAGCAGTACTTC. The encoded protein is CASSEARVGYEQYF.

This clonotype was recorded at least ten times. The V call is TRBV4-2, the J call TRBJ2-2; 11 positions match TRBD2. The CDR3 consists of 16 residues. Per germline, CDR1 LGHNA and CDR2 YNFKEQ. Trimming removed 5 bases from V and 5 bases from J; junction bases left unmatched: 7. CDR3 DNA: TGTGCCAGCAGCACTAGCGGGAGATTTCAGACCGGGGAGCTGTTTTTT. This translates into CASSTSGRFQTGELFF.

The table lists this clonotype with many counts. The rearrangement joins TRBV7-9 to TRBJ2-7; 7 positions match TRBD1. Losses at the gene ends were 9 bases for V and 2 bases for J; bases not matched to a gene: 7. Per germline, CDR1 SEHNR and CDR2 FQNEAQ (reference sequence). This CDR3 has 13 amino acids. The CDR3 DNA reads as TGTGCCAGTCCACAGGGGAACGCCTACGAGCAGTACTTC. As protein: CASPQGNAYEQYF. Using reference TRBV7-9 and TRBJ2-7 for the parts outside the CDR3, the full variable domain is DTGVSQNPRHKITKRGQNVTFRCDPISEHNRLYWYRQTLGQGPEFLTYFQNEAQLEKSRLLSDRFSAERPKGSFSTLEIQRTEQGDSAMYLCASPQGNAYEQYFGPGTRLTVT.

The CDR3 sequence is CASSFGQASGYTF. In DNA form, the CDR3 reads TGCGCCAGCAGCTTCGGACAGGCCTCGGGGTACACCTTC. The chain combines TRBV5-1 with TRBJ1-2; 7 nucleotides align to TRBD1. The CDR3 is made up of 13 amino acids. Germline V CDR1 and CDR2: SGHRS, YFSETQ. The V gene end was trimmed by 2 bases and the J gene end by 11 bases; junction bases not matched to a gene: 9. Looking up the rest from reference TRBV5-1 and TRBJ1-2 gives the full variable domain: KAGVTQTPRYLIKTRGQQVTLSCSPISGHRSVSWYQQTPGQGLQFLFEYFSETQRNKGNFPGRFSGRQFSNSRSEMNVSTLELGDSALYLCASSFGQASGYTFGSGTRLTVV.

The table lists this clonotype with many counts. The CDR3 spells CASGTTNTGELFF. Written as DNA, the CDR3 is TGTGCCAGCGGGACTACCAACACCGGGGAGCTGTTTTTT. The rearrangement uses TRBV27 and TRBJ2-2; 7 bases line up with TRBD2. CDR1 and CDR2 (germline): MNHEY, SMNVEV (reference sequence). V was clipped by 8 bases and J by 2 bases; unmatched bases: 2. The CDR3 runs to 13 residues.